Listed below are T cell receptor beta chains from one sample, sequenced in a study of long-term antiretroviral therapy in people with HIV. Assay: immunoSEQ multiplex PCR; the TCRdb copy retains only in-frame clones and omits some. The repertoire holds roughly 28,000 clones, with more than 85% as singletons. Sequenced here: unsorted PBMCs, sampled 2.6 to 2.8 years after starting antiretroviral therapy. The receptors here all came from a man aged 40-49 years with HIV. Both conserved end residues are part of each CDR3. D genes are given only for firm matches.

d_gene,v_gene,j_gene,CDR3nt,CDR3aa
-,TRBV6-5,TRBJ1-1,TGTGCCAGCAGTTGGGTTGGGGGCACTGAAGCTTTCTTT,CASSWVGGTEAFF
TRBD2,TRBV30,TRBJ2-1,TGTGCCGGGGTAGGATCCGGGACTAGTACTCCATGGGCCCAGTTCTTC,CAGVGSGTSTPWAQFF
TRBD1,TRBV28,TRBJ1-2,TGTGCCAGCAGAGGGACAGGGGAGGGCTATGGCTACACCTTC,CASRGTGEGYGYTF
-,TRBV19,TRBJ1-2,TGTGCCAGTAGTCACGTCGACAGTCTCGTCGCTAACTATGGCTACACCTTC,CASSHVDSLVANYGYTF
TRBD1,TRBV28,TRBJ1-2,TGTGCCAGCAGTTTGCGGGACAGGGTATGGTATGGCTACACCTTC,CASSLRDRVWYGYTF
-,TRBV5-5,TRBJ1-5,TGTGCCAGCAGCTTGGAAGGGTATAGCAATCAGCCCCAGCATTTT,CASSLEGYSNQPQHF
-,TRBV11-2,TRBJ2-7,TGTGCCAGCAGCTTAGTGGCGGAGGCCTCCTACGAGCAGTACTTC,CASSLVAEASYEQYF
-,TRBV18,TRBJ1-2,TGTGCCAGCTCCGACCCCCCGGGTGGTGGCTATGGCTACACCTTC,CASSDPPGGGYGYTF
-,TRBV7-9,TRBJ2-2,TGTGCCAGCAGCCCCGGAGGTAGCGAGAACACCGGGGAGCTGTTTTTT,CASSPGGSENTGELFF
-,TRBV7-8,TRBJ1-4,TGTGCCAGCAGCCGGGGGGGGAGAGTTCCTAATGAAAAACTGTTTTTT,CASSRGGRVPNEKLFF